The 13 T cell receptor beta chains presented below share a single source sample, sequenced in a study of cytomegalovirus exposure and HLA in healthy donors. 60 Vbeta and 13 Jbeta primers were used in PCR. Data came from immunoSEQ multiplex PCR; TCRdb stores just in-frame clones and leaves some out. The data show around 170,000 clones, approximately 84% seen once. Material: PBMCs. Source of these receptors: a woman aged 45-65 years in good health and CMV-seropositive.

The chain joins TRBV5-1 to TRBJ1-1, with a possible D match to TRBD1 (6 bases). Trimming pared 2 bases from V and 1 base from J, leaving 6 bases between. The CDR3 consists of 13 residues. Germline CDR1 is SGHRS and CDR2 is YFSETQ. As DNA, the CDR3 is TGCGCCAGCAGCTTAGGGGGGAACACTGAAGCTTTCTTT. Its translation: CASSLGGNTEAFF.

The rearrangement joins TRBV19 to TRBJ2-7; maybe TRBD2 (5 bases). CDR1 and CDR2 (germline): LNHDA, SQIVND (reference sequence). The CDR3 is 12 residues long. The V end lost 9 bases, the J end lost 6 bases, and 15 bases lay between the germline ends. CDR3 sequence reads: CASGVLGSEQYF. In DNA form, the CDR3 reads TGTGCCAGCGGGGTCCTGGGCTCCGAGCAGTACTTC.

The rearrangement uses TRBV5-1 and TRBJ2-5; 8 nucleotides line up with TRBD1. The J call may be in error: the DNA end matches TRBJ2-7 better. Germline V gene sequence: CDR1 SGHRS, CDR2 YFSETQ. This CDR3 has 15 amino acids. The CDR3 sequence: CASSPWTGNPYEQYF. CDR3 in DNA: TGCGCCAGCAGCCCTTGGACAGGGAACCCTTACGAGCAGTACTTC.

This clone occurred a few times. The CDR3 here is CASSITDNFPREQYF. DNA for the CDR3: TGTGCCAGCAGCATCACCGACAACTTCCCTCGCGAGCAGTACTTC. The chain joins TRBV7-8 to TRBJ2-7; D gene uncertain. CDR1 is SGHVS, CDR2 FQNEAQ, per germline. Trimming took off 5 bases at V and 6 bases at J, with 20 bases between the two ends. The CDR3 consists of 15 residues.

The chain combines TRBV18 with TRBJ1-2, with 9 bases matching TRBD1. The CDR3 has 17 residues. Trimming cost V 2 bases and J 0 bases; bases outside gene matches: 7. The germline V gene has CDR1 KGHSH and CDR2 LQKENI. CDR3 in DNA: TGTGCCAGCTCACCATCCGGGACAGGGAAGGCTAACTATGGCTACACCTTC. Residues: CASSPSGTGKANYGYTF.

This clone was seen once. The chain joins TRBV6-6 to TRBJ1-1; D is perhaps TRBD1 (5 bases). Germline assignment: CDR1 MNHNY and CDR2 SVGAGI (reference sequence). Trimming removed 0 bases at V and 3 bases at J, with 8 bases between. CDR3 length: 14 residues. The CDR3 protein is CASSYSSRDTEAFF. The CDR3 DNA reads as TGTGCCAGCAGTTACTCAAGCAGGGACACTGAAGCTTTCTTT.

The chain joins TRBV19 to TRBJ1-6; perhaps TRBD1 as D (5 bases). V lost 1 base, J lost 13 bases, and 17 bases lay in between. Germline CDR1 reads LNHDA; CDR2 reads SQIVND (reference sequence). The CDR3 loop spans 15 amino acids. CDR3 nucleotides: TGTGCCAGTAGTATAGCCCTCTGGGGCAGAGCCCCCCTCCACTTT. It specifies CASSIALWGRAPLHF.

This sequence joins TRBV5-4 and TRBJ2-5; D is unresolved. The J call may be mistaken, given a closer DNA end match to TRBJ2-7. Germline V lookup: CDR1 SGHNT, CDR2 YYREEE (reference sequence). The CDR3 length is 15 residues. CDR3 coding DNA: TGTGCCAGCAGCTTGGATCTACGCAACTCCTACGAGCAGTACTTC. This codes for CASSLDLRNSYEQYF.

The CDR3 region is CASSLVGGLVAFF. DNA of the CDR3: TGTGCCAGCAGTTTAGTCGGGGGACTAGTAGCTTTCTTT. The chain is built from TRBV28 and TRBJ1-1; a weak D match, TRBD1 (5 bases). CDR3 length equals 13 residues. Looked up from germline, CDR1 is MDHEN and CDR2 is SYDVKM. V lost 2 bases, J lost 10 bases, and 14 bases lay in between. Filled out from reference TRBV28 and TRBJ1-1, the complete variable domain reads DVKVTQSSRYLVKRTGEKVFLECVQDMDHENMFWYRQDPGLGLRLIYFSYDVKMKEKGDIPEGYSVSREKKERFSLILESASTNQTSMYLCASSLVGGLVAFFGQGTRLTVV.

The chain has TRBV27 and TRBJ2-3; D possibly corresponds to TRBD2 (6 bases). V lost 1 base, J lost 1 base, and 9 bases lay in between. Per the germline V gene, CDR1 is MNHEY and CDR2 is SMNVEV (reference sequence). The CDR3 is 15 residues long. The CDR3 reads CASSLFASGTDTQYF. The DNA of the CDR3 is TGTGCCAGCAGTTTATTTGCTAGCGGCACAGATACGCAGTATTTT.

This chain uses TRBV18 with TRBJ1-2; D gene ambiguous. Trimming stripped 1 base from V and 6 bases from J, with 9 bases between. The CDR3 contains 13 residues. The germline gives CDR1 KGHSH, CDR2 LQKENI. The CDR3 nucleotides read TGTGCCAGCTCACCACAAGCTCGGGATGGCTACACCTTC. Its protein product is CASSPQARDGYTF.

V gene TRBV25-1 combines with J gene TRBJ1-2; D call uncertain. V was trimmed by 3 bases and J by 8 bases, leaving 19 bases between them. Germline assignment: CDR1 MGHDK and CDR2 SYGVNS. CDR3 length: 15 residues. The CDR3 loop is CASSDRLGREGGYTF. CDR3 coding DNA: TGTGCCAGCAGTGATAGGCTTGGGAGGGAAGGGGGCTACACCTTC.

This clone has just one count. This chain connects TRBV5-5 to TRBJ1-1; D might be TRBD1 (5 bases). Germline assignment: CDR1 SGHKS and CDR2 YYEKEE (reference sequence). Trimming took off 2 bases at V and 0 bases at J, with 11 bases between the two ends. The CDR3 loop spans 15 amino acids. CDR3 protein: CASSFLPGMNTEAFF. CDR3 nucleotides: TGTGCCAGCAGCTTCTTACCAGGGATGAACACTGAAGCTTTCTTT. Using reference TRBV5-5 and TRBJ1-1 for the parts outside the CDR3, the full variable domain is DAGVTQSPTHLIKTRGQQVTLRCSPISGHKSVSWYQQVLGQGPQFIFQYYEKEERGRGNFPDRFSARQFPNYSSELNVNALLLGDSALYLCASSFLPGMNTEAFFGQGTRLTVV.